Listed below are T cell receptor beta chains from one sample, sequenced in a study of blood T cell repertoires in COVID-19. Data came from immunoSEQ multiplex PCR; TCRdb stores just in-frame clones and leaves some out. The table includes some 240,000 clones, around 85% detected once. The specimen sequenced was peripheral blood. These receptors were obtained from a woman in her seventies with COVID-19, enrolled during active disease. The CDR3 runs from the conserved cysteine through the conserved F or W. Each record gives: V gene, D gene, J gene, clone size, CDR3 protein, CDR3 DNA. A D gene is named only where the DNA matches it firmly. Not every row has a clone size; where given, it reads once, few, many or a size class.

v_gene: TRBV5-1
d_gene: TRBD2
j_gene: TRBJ2-3
abundance: NA
CDR3aa: CASSLAAAGEQYF
CDR3nt: TGCGCCAGCAGCTTGGCCGCGGCGGGGGAGCAGTATTTT

v_gene: TRBV9
d_gene: TRBD1
j_gene: TRBJ1-2
abundance: few
CDR3aa: CASSVQGASSYGYTF
CDR3nt: TGTGCCAGCAGCGTACAGGGGGCGTCTTCCTATGGCTACACCTTC

v_gene: TRBV19
d_gene: TRBD2
j_gene: TRBJ2-7
abundance: NA
CDR3aa: CASRPQVAGGHEQYF
CDR3nt: TGTGCCAGTAGACCGCAGGTAGCGGGAGGACACGAGCAGTACTTC

v_gene: TRBV7-2
d_gene: NA
j_gene: TRBJ1-5
abundance: NA
CDR3aa: CASSSPGQPQHF
CDR3nt: TGTGCCAGCAGCTCCCCCGGTCAGCCCCAGCATTTT

v_gene: TRBV11-2
d_gene: NA
j_gene: TRBJ2-7
abundance: NA
CDR3aa: CASSQGLIYEQYF
CDR3nt: TGTGCCAGCAGCCAAGGACTGATCTACGAGCAGTACTTC

v_gene: TRBV5-6
d_gene: TRBD1
j_gene: TRBJ1-2
abundance: NA
CDR3aa: CASSLGQGTRGYTF
CDR3nt: TGTGCCAGCAGCCTCGGACAGGGGACGAGGGGCTACACCTTC

v_gene: TRBV6-5
d_gene: TRBD2
j_gene: TRBJ2-7
abundance: NA
CDR3aa: CASSYQSGSYEQYF
CDR3nt: TGTGCCAGCAGTTACCAAAGCGGGAGCTACGAGCAGTACTTC

v_gene: TRBV4-1
d_gene: TRBD1
j_gene: TRBJ1-1
abundance: NA
CDR3aa: CASSQTVDRATEAFF
CDR3nt: TGCGCCAGCAGCCAGACTGTCGACAGGGCTACTGAAGCTTTCTTT

v_gene: TRBV12-3/TRBV12-4
d_gene: TRBD1
j_gene: TRBJ1-1
abundance: once
CDR3aa: CASSLRGQEAFF
CDR3nt: TGTGCCAGCAGTTTACGGGGACAGGAAGCTTTCTTT

v_gene: TRBV11-3
d_gene: TRBD1
j_gene: TRBJ2-7
abundance: NA
CDR3aa: CASSPWGQPYEQYF
CDR3nt: TGTGCCAGCAGCCCTTGGGGACAGCCCTACGAGCAGTACTTC

v_gene: TRBV6-5
d_gene: TRBD1
j_gene: TRBJ1-4
abundance: NA
CDR3aa: CAVRDRRNEKLFF
CDR3nt: TGTGCCGTCCGGGACAGGCGTAATGAAAAACTGTTTTTT

v_gene: TRBV25-1
d_gene: TRBD1
j_gene: TRBJ2-5
abundance: NA
CDR3aa: CASSESGQGYQETQYF
CDR3nt: TGTGCCAGCAGTGAATCGGGACAGGGGTACCAAGAGACCCAGTACTTC

v_gene: TRBV5-1
d_gene: NA
j_gene: TRBJ2-1
abundance: NA
CDR3aa: CASSLDPQYNEQFF
CDR3nt: TGCGCCAGCAGCTTGGACCCGCAGTACAATGAGCAGTTCTTC

v_gene: TRBV6-5
d_gene: NA
j_gene: TRBJ1-2
abundance: NA
CDR3aa: CASERVKLDYGYTF
CDR3nt: TGTGCCAGCGAACGGGTAAAGCTTGACTATGGCTACACCTTC

v_gene: TRBV6-5
d_gene: TRBD1
j_gene: TRBJ1-1
abundance: NA
CDR3aa: CASKLNRGVTEAFF
CDR3nt: TGTGCCAGCAAACTAAACAGGGGCGTAACTGAAGCTTTCTTT

v_gene: TRBV7-2
d_gene: NA
j_gene: TRBJ1-6
abundance: NA
CDR3aa: CASSARGSSYNSPLHF
CDR3nt: TGTGCCAGCAGTGCCCGCGGGAGCTCCTATAATTCACCCCTCCACTTT